The clone carrying this TCR beta chain has a single count. The antigen remains undetermined. This entry comes from a study of T cell responses to AZD1222 COVID-19 vaccine. Study-wide results and caveats: Distributed over spike, vaccine-associated CD4 TCRs predominated at 160-218 and 743-854. Clonal diversity was possibly underestimated, and white British individuals and females predominated among donors. Two AZD1222 doses significantly raised spike-specific TCR breadth and depth over controls.

Germline V lookup: CDR1 LNHDA, CDR2 SQIVND (reference sequence). Trimming took 5 bases from V and 3 from J, leaving 10 bases between them. The CDR3 runs to 14 residues. Sequencing used immunoSEQ multiplex PCR; TCRdb keeps in-frame clones, though not all of them. The table has 110,000 or so clones, about 85% seen once. This chain connects TRBV19 to TRBJ2-2, with D uncertain. This TCR was sampled from an adult in good health. The sample was peripheral blood, taken on day 0 of AZD1222 vaccination. The CDR3 bases are TGTGCCAGTAGTGCCCCCGCCTACACCGGGGAGCTGTTTTTT. It codes for CASSAPAYTGELFF.